The 26 T cell receptor beta chains reported below all come from one sample, sequenced in a study of radiation and T cells in renal cell carcinoma. The sample's time point: blood 4 weeks post-SBRT, at nephrectomy. Treatment described: 15 Gy SBRT to primary tumor, nephrectomy 4 weeks later. Profiling relied on immunoSEQ multiplex PCR, and the TCRdb table lists in-frame clones only, not all of them. The sample yields around 140,000 clones, 75% to 90% seen once. The starting material was blood, obtained from a patient whose treatment included radiotherapy and nephrectomy. These receptors were obtained from a woman in her forties or fifties with renal cell carcinoma.

J is TRBJ1-2 and V is TRBV7-9; possible D gene TRBD1, 5 bases. This CDR3 region has 15 residues. The V end lost 3 bases, the J end lost 3 bases, and 14 bases lay between the germline ends. From germline, CDR1 is SEHNR and CDR2 FQNEAQ (reference sequence). The CDR3 DNA follows: TGTGCCAGCAGCTTCGGGACCTGGGAATACTATGGCTACACCTTC. Encoded protein: CASSFGTWEYYGYTF.

The genes are TRBV18 and TRBJ1-6, with 9 bases that match TRBD1. Germline loops: CDR1 KGHSH, CDR2 LQKENI. This CDR3 has 15 residues. J lost 5 bases, V lost 6 bases, and 5 bases had no gene match. CDR3 residues: CASSLGQGDNSPLHF. CDR3 nucleotide sequence: TGTGCCAGCTCGCTGGGACAGGGTGATAATTCACCCCTCCACTTT.

The rearrangement joins TRBV6-1 to TRBJ1-1; possible D gene TRBD1, 6 bases. V was cut by 2 bases and J by 5 bases, with 15 bases left in between. Germline V gene sequence: CDR1 MNHNS, CDR2 SASEGT. CDR3 size: 15 residues. CDR3 sequence reads: CASSEQGGLGTEAFF. In DNA, the CDR3 is TGTGCCAGCAGTGAACAAGGGGGGCTGGGGACTGAAGCTTTCTTT.

This clone was detected once. This chain uses TRBV7-2 with TRBJ1-4; the match to TRBD1 covers 9 bases. Germline V gene lookup returns CDR1 SGHTA and CDR2 FQGNSA. This CDR3 is 16 amino acids long. V lost 1 base and J lost 4; bases outside the gene matches: 4. The DNA for the CDR3 is TGTGCCAGCAGCTTAGACCCGGGACAGGGTAATGAAAAACTGTTTTTT. Residues: CASSLDPGQGNEKLFF.

The rearrangement uses TRBV7-9 and TRBJ1-4; the D is unclear. The V and J ends lost 5 bases and 5 bases respectively, with 12 bases between them. This CDR3 is built from 14 residues. Germline assignment: CDR1 SEHNR and CDR2 FQNEAQ (reference sequence). The CDR3 sequence is CASSPPPENEKLFF. CDR3 nucleotides: TGTGCCAGCAGCCCCCCCCCGGAGAATGAAAAACTGTTTTTT.

CDR3 nucleotides: TGCAGTGGAAGTGACTCCTACGAGCAGTACTTC. It translates to CSGSDSYEQYF. The rearrangement links TRBV20-1 to TRBJ2-7; D is ambiguous. Trimming removed 7 bases from V and 0 bases from J, with 7 bases in between. This CDR3 region has 11 residues. Germline V gives CDR1 DFQATT, CDR2 SNEGSKA (reference sequence).

The chain uses TRBV7-9 and TRBJ1-1, with D maybe TRBD1 (5 bases). The CDR3 spans 14 residues. CDR1 is SEHNR, CDR2 FQNEAQ, per germline (reference sequence). V shed 4 bases and J shed 4 bases, with 13 bases lying between them. CDR3 nucleotide sequence: TGTGCCAGCAGCTCGCAGGGAGCGGTCACTGAAGCTTTCTTT. This encodes CASSSQGAVTEAFF. The whole variable domain, remainder taken from reference TRBV7-9 and TRBJ1-1, is DTGVSQNPRHKITKRGQNVTFRCDPISEHNRLYWYRQTLGQGPEFLTYFQNEAQLEKSRLLSDRFSAERPKGSFSTLEIQRTEQGDSAMYLCASSSQGAVTEAFFGQGTRLTVV.

This sequence joins TRBV6-5 and TRBJ1-2, with TRBD1 identical over 10 bases. With V trimmed by 7 bases and J by 10 bases, 12 bases remained unmatched. The CDR3 loop spans 14 amino acids. Per germline, CDR1 MNHEY and CDR2 SVGAGI. CDR3 nucleotides: TGTGCCAGCACCTACAAGACAGGGGGCCGAGACTACACCTTC. Amino acids: CASTYKTGGRDYTF.

This clone has just a few counts. V gene TRBV5-1 combines with J gene TRBJ1-2, with 9 positions matching TRBD1. V lost 2 bases and J lost 10; bases outside the gene matches: 9. CDR1 is SGHRS, CDR2 YFSETQ, per germline. The CDR3 is made up of 14 amino acids. CDR3 sequence reads: CASSFTGGASAYTF. The CDR3 DNA reads TGCGCCAGCAGCTTCACAGGGGGCGCGTCGGCCTACACCTTC.

The chain combines TRBV6-5 with TRBJ1-2; TRBD1 matches at 11 bases. V shed 5 bases and J 7 bases; nucleotides not matched to a gene: 3. Germline CDR1 is MNHEY and CDR2 is SVGAGI. The CDR3 contains 13 residues. CDR3 residues: CASSGQGAGGYTF. The CDR3 DNA reads as TGTGCCAGCAGTGGACAGGGGGCGGGTGGCTACACCTTC.

This clone was seen only once. The chain has TRBV27 and TRBJ1-2, with 7 nucleotides matching TRBD1. The ends lost 3 bases at V and 3 bases at J; junction bases unmatched: 4. The CDR3 has 14 residues. Germline V lookup: CDR1 MNHEY, CDR2 SMNVEV (reference sequence). This chain's CDR3 is CASSFLDRHYGYTF. CDR3 nucleotide sequence: TGTGCCAGCAGTTTCCTGGACAGGCACTATGGCTACACCTTC.

V usage is TRBV9 and J usage is TRBJ2-4, with 7 bases identical to TRBD1. Germline V CDR1 and CDR2: SGDLS, YYNGEE. The CDR3 covers 17 residues. The V and J ends lost 4 bases and 0 bases, in that order; junction bases with no gene match: 10. CDR3 amino acids: CASSPTLQGKAKNIQYF. CDR3 bases: TGTGCCAGCAGCCCTACCCTACAGGGGAAAGCCAAAAACATTCAGTACTTC.

This chain joins TRBV29-1 and TRBJ2-3, with 7 bases matching TRBD2. Trimming removed 3 bases from V and 0 bases from J; junction bases left unmatched: 6. CDR3 length: 15 residues. Germline values: CDR1 SQVTM, CDR2 ANQGSEA. The CDR3 DNA reads TGCAGCGTTGAGAAGCGGGACCTTAGCACAGATACGCAGTATTTT. Protein sequence: CSVEKRDLSTDTQYF.

This chain links TRBV7-3 with TRBJ1-4, with 8 bases aligning to TRBD1. The germline gives CDR1 SGHTA, CDR2 FQGTGA. V trimming: 5 bases; J trimming: 3 bases; junction bases outside the gene matches: 5. CDR3 length equals 15 residues. CDR3 DNA sequence: TGTGCCAGCAGCACCACAGGGGGGCCTAATGAAAAACTGTTTTTT. Translated, it gives CASSTTGGPNEKLFF.

The rearrangement uses TRBV7-2 and TRBJ2-1, with TRBD2 matching 9 bases. CDR3 length equals 15 residues. Trimming cost V 7 bases and J 4 bases; bases outside gene matches: 8. Germline V gives CDR1 SGHTA, CDR2 FQGNSA. The CDR3 DNA follows: TGTGCCAGCACGGAACCGGGACTAGCTTACAATGAGCAGTTCTTC. This codes for CASTEPGLAYNEQFF.

V and J are TRBV7-8 and TRBJ2-5, with TRBD1 matching 7 bases. J lost 4 bases, V lost 0 bases, and 14 bases had no gene match. CDR1 is SGHVS, CDR2 FQNEAQ, per germline. The CDR3 is made up of 18 amino acids. The CDR3 reads CASSLAQTSDRDGETQYF. CDR3 DNA: TGTGCCAGCAGCTTAGCGCAGACGAGCGACAGGGACGGAGAGACCCAGTACTTC.

The chain combines TRBV4-1 with TRBJ2-5; maybe TRBD2 (7 bases). CDR3 length equals 17 residues. V was shortened by 0 bases and J by 5 bases, with 19 bases between the two germline ends. Germline V lookup: CDR1 MGHRA, CDR2 YSYEKL. The CDR3 bases are TGCGCCAGCAGCCAAGATCAGAACAGGGACGGGGGGGAGACCCAGTACTTC. This gives the protein CASSQDQNRDGGETQYF.

This chain joins TRBV23-1 and TRBJ1-5, with 8 bases identical to TRBD1. TRBV23-1 is flagged as an ORF with uncertain function. V gave up 4 bases and J gave up 4 bases; unmatched junction bases: 9. The CDR3 is 16 residues long. The CDR3 DNA follows: TGCGCCAGCAGTCCCAAGGACAGGGAAAGTAATCAGCCCCAGCATTTT. Translated, it gives CASSPKDRESNQPQHF.

The J gene is TRBJ1-2, the V gene TRBV28; D perhaps matches TRBD1 (5 bases). The CDR3 has 13 amino acids. Trimming took 2 bases from V and 8 from J, leaving 12 bases between them. The V gene's germline CDR1 is MDHEN and CDR2 SYDVKM. Here the CDR3 DNA reads TGTGCCAGCAGTTTAATTTCAGGGAAGGGCTACACCTTC. It encodes CASSLISGKGYTF.

The genes are TRBV2 and TRBJ2-2; the D is unclear. The germline CDR1 and CDR2 sequences are SNHLY and FYNNEI. CDR3 size: 13 residues. With 7 bases removed from V and 1 base from J, the gap between germline ends came to 7 bases. In nucleotides, the CDR3 is TGTGCCAGCAAAATAGGGAACACCGGGGAGCTGTTTTTT. Protein: CASKIGNTGELFF.

V and J are TRBV5-4 and TRBJ1-1; maybe TRBD1 (6 bases). The CDR3 has 14 residues. V gave up 4 bases and J gave up 1 base, with 11 bases separating them. Germline V CDR1 and CDR2: SGHNT, YYREEE (reference sequence). CDR3 nucleotide sequence: TGTGCCAGCAGCCAGGGACACGAGAACACTGAAGCTTTCTTT. Translation: CASSQGHENTEAFF.

The J gene is TRBJ2-3, the V gene TRBV9; 7 bases line up with TRBD1. The V gene end was trimmed by 3 bases and the J gene end by 0 bases; junction bases not matched to a gene: 1. The CDR3 has 14 residues. Germline assignment: CDR1 SGDLS and CDR2 YYNGEE. CDR3: CASSGTGSTDTQYF. The CDR3 region has the DNA TGTGCCAGCAGCGGGACAGGAAGCACAGATACGCAGTATTTT. The variable domain in full, completed from reference TRBV9 and TRBJ2-3, reads DSGVTQTPKHLITATGQRVTLRCSPRSGDLSVYWYQQSLDQGLQFLIQYYNGEERAKGNILERFSAQQFPDLHSELNLSSLELGDSALYFCASSGTGSTDTQYFGPGTRLTVL.

The chain has TRBV5-4 and TRBJ2-7, with 7 positions matching TRBD1. V was clipped by 4 bases and J by 4 bases; unmatched bases: 2. The CDR3 contains 12 residues. CDR1 and CDR2 from the germline V gene are SGHNT and YYREEE (reference sequence). The CDR3 DNA follows: TGTGCCAGCAGCGAACAGGGGTACGAGCAGTACTTC. Amino acid sequence: CASSEQGYEQYF. The full variable domain, in which reference TRBV5-4 and TRBJ2-7 provide the parts outside the CDR3, is ETGVTQSPTHLIKTRGQQVTLRCSSQSGHNTVSWYQQALGQGPQFIFQYYREEENGRGNFPPRFSGLQFPNYSSELNVNALELDDSALYLCASSEQGYEQYFGPGTRLTVT.

V gene TRBV5-1 combines with J gene TRBJ2-1, with D unclear. The CDR3 runs 15 residues. Trimming left V 4 bases short and J 7 bases short, with 18 bases between. Germline V gene lookup returns CDR1 SGHRS and CDR2 YFSETQ. This CDR3 reads CASSLRIGRLNEQFF. The CDR3 DNA sequence: TGCGCCAGCAGCCTGAGGATCGGCAGGCTAAATGAGCAGTTCTTC.

This sequence joins TRBV7-3 and TRBJ1-2; 8 bases fit TRBD1. V shed 5 bases, J shed 4 bases, and the junction held 6 bases outside the gene matches. This CDR3 spans 14 amino acids. Germline-derived CDR1 and CDR2 are SGHTA and FQGTGA. This chain's CDR3 is CASSPGQASYGYTF. CDR3 in DNA: TGTGCCAGCAGCCCGGGACAGGCCTCCTATGGCTACACCTTC.

The rearrangement joins TRBV9 to TRBJ1-2, with D possibly matching TRBD1 (5 bases). The CDR3 spans 15 residues. V dropped 0 bases and J dropped 7 bases, with 16 bases sitting between them. CDR1 SGDLS and CDR2 YYNGEE come from the germline V gene. CDR3 nucleotides: TGTGCCAGCAGCGTAGACGCCCCGGGACTGAGTGGCTACACCTTC. It codes for CASSVDAPGLSGYTF.